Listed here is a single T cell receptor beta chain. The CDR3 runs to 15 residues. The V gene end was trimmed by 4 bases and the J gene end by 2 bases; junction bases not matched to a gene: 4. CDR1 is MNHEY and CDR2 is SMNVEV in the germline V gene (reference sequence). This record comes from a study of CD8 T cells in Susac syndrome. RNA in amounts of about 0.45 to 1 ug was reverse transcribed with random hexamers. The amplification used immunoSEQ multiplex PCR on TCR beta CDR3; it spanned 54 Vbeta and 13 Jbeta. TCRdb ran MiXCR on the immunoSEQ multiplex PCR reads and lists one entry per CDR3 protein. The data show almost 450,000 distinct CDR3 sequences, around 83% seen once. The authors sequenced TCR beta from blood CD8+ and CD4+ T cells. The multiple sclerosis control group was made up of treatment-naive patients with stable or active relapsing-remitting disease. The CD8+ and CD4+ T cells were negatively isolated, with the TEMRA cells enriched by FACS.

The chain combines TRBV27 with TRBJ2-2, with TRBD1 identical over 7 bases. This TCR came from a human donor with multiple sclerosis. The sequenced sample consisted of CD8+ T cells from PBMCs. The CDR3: CASSSTGDNTGELFF. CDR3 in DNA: TGTGCCAGCAGTTCAACAGGGGATAACACCGGGGAGCTGTTTTTT.